This TCR beta chain originates from a study of blood T cell repertoires in COVID-19. Trimming stripped 1 base from V and 7 bases from J, with 17 bases between. This CDR3 is 17 amino acids long. The germline V gene encodes CDR1 SEHNR and CDR2 FQNEAQ (reference sequence). Sequencing was performed with immunoSEQ multiplex PCR; in TCRdb, only in-frame clones are kept and a portion is missing. Of under 85,000 clones in the sample, around 85% were seen once. This chain joins TRBV7-9 and TRBJ1-6; a possible D gene is TRBD1 (6 bases). The sample comprised peripheral blood. The origin of this receptor is a woman of 80 years or more with active or convalescent COVID-19. The CDR3 DNA reads as TGTGCCAGCAGCTTAGTTTACGTGACAGGCGGAAATTCACCCCTCCACTTT. It specifies CASSLVYVTGGNSPLHF.